These 14 T cell receptor beta chains were all obtained from the same sample, sequenced in a study of T cell repertoires in cytomegalovirus infection (dated by TCRdb to between 2018 and 2021). No antigen is known for these receptors. The treatment or condition label on this specimen signifies: in vitro stimulation with specific CMV peptide epitopes to enrich CMV-specific T cells. The sequencing machine was an Illumina HiSeq 1500. TCRdb reprocessed the public reads (quality trimming at Q25 with fastp, clone calling with MiXCR) and kept in-frame beta chains. Every entry covers one CDR3 protein and lists the most common genes and DNA from its rows. The sample includes hundreds of thousands of distinct CDR3 sequences, with around a third observed a single time. The ten largest make up 9.5% to 15% of the sample. Specimen: cultured CD8+ T cells from PBMCs, collected from culture after CMV antigen stimulation. Every receptor here comes from a human donor in good health (CMV status not recorded). Some clones in this sample may be carry-over from other donors' samples.

This clonotype was seen only a few times. Written as DNA, the CDR3 is TGTGCCATCAGTCCGGAAAGGGGGCCCTACACCGGGGAGCTGTTTTTT. This gives the protein CAISPERGPYTGELFF. The V call is TRBV10-3, the J call TRBJ2-2; 7 bases align to TRBD1. Germline V gene data show CDR1 as ENHRY and CDR2 as SYGVKD. V lost 5 bases to trimming and J lost 3 bases; unmatched junction nucleotides: 9. The CDR3 is 16 amino acids.

The genes are TRBV11-2 and TRBJ1-1; no reliable D call. CDR3 size: 15 residues. Per the germline V gene, CDR1 is SGHAT and CDR2 is FQNNGV. The germline V and J ends were trimmed by 1 base and 3 bases, with 12 bases remaining between them. The DNA for the CDR3 is TGTGCCAGCAGCTTAGGGCTGGGTCCGGACACTGAAGCTTTCTTT. Translating gives CASSLGLGPDTEAFF. The full variable domain, its missing parts supplied by reference TRBV11-2 and TRBJ1-1, is EAGVAQSPRYKIIEKRQSVAFWCNPISGHATLYWYQQILGQGPKLLIQFQNNGVVDDSQLPKDRFSAERLKGVDSTLKIQPAKLEDSAVYLCASSLGLGPDTEAFFGQGTRLTVV.

This clonotype was observed a few times. The rearrangement uses TRBV2 and TRBJ2-2, with D uncertain. The germline V gene has CDR1 SNHLY and CDR2 FYNNEI. The CDR3 spans 16 residues. The V and J ends lost 3 bases and 3 bases respectively, with 14 bases between them. The DNA of the CDR3 is TGTGCCAGCAGTGACACCCGGAGCCCGTACACCGGGGAGCTGTTTTTT. Its translation: CASSDTRSPYTGELFF. Full variable domain (rest looked up from reference TRBV2 and TRBJ2-2): EPEVTQTPSHQVTQMGQEVILRCVPISNHLYFYWYRQILGQKVEFLVSFYNNEISEKSEIFDDQFSVERPDGSNFTLKIRSTKLEDSAMYFCASSDTRSPYTGELFFGEGSRLTVL.

This clonotype was detected only once. This chain links TRBV3-1 with TRBJ1-5, with unresolved D. This CDR3 region has 17 residues. Germline-derived CDR1 and CDR2 are LGHDT and YNNKEL (reference sequence). V lost 1 base and J lost 10, with 23 bases in between. CDR3 coding DNA: TGTGCCAGCAGCCAAGCGTCTACGGGAGCGCCCCTCGACCCCCAGCATTTT. Translating gives CASSQASTGAPLDPQHF.

This clonotype was counted ten times or more. The chain recombines TRBV7-2 with TRBJ2-3; D unresolved. There are 17 residues in the CDR3. V gave up 4 bases and J gave up 2 bases, with 19 bases separating them. CDR1 and CDR2 from the germline V gene are SGHTA and FQGNSA. Written as DNA, the CDR3 is TGTGCCAGCAGCTCCCCGGTGGAGTCCTACAACACAGATACGCAGTATTTT. It is translated as CASSSPVESYNTDTQYF.

In this sample, this clonotype turned up a few times. This chain joins TRBV7-9 and TRBJ2-1; 8 positions agree with TRBD1. V shed 4 bases and J 3 bases; nucleotides not matched to a gene: 17. Looked up from germline, CDR1 is SEHNR and CDR2 is FQNEAQ (reference sequence). This CDR3 is 19 amino acids long. The DNA of the CDR3 is TGTGCCAGCAGCTCCGGACAGGGTGAATGGGGGCCCCTCTACAATGAGCAGTTCTTC. It specifies CASSSGQGEWGPLYNEQFF.

This clonotype was observed a single time. This chain links TRBV6-2 or TRBV6-3 with TRBJ2-7; a possible D gene is TRBD2 (6 bases). The CDR3 sequence is 16 residues long. The V gene's germline CDR1 is MNHEY and CDR2 SVGEGT. Trimming removed 4 bases from V and 7 bases from J, with 23 bases in between. Written as DNA, the CDR3 is TGTGCCAGCAGTTCCCTCAGGGAGGTATTACTGGGAGAGCAGTACGTC. As protein: CASSSLREVLLGEQYV.

This clonotype has ten or more counts. The rearrangement uses TRBV11-2 and TRBJ1-4; TRBD1 is a possible D gene (5 bases). V lost 6 bases to trimming and J lost 3 bases, with 20 bases between them. CDR3 length equals 17 residues. From germline, CDR1 is SGHAT and CDR2 FQNNGV. Written as DNA, the CDR3 is TGTGCCAGCAGACCAGGGACCACCCGCCTGGCTAATGAAAAACTGTTTTTT. It specifies CASRPGTTRLANEKLFF.

There are a few counts of this clonotype. The chain carries TRBV6-6 and TRBJ2-1, with D possibly TRBD2 on 6 matching bases. V lost 6 bases, J lost 4 bases, and 16 bases lay in between. The CDR3 is 15 amino acids. Looked up from germline, CDR1 is MNHNY and CDR2 is SVGAGI (reference sequence). CDR3 in amino acids: CASSPRAGPYNEQFF. CDR3 coding DNA: TGTGCCAGCAGCCCTAGGGCGGGGCCTTACAATGAGCAGTTCTTC.

This clonotype was seen a few times. The V and J genes are TRBV5-6 and TRBJ2-3; 7 nucleotides align to TRBD1. The CDR3 is 16 amino acids. CDR1 is SGHDT and CDR2 is YYEEEE in the germline V gene. V gave up 4 bases and J gave up 5 bases; unmatched junction bases: 13. This CDR3 reads CASSTPGQADEDTQYF. CDR3 sequence (DNA): TGTGCCAGCAGCACCCCAGGACAGGCCGATGAAGATACGCAGTATTTT.

This sequence joins TRBV7-8 and TRBJ1-2; D is unresolved. The V end was cut by 2 bases, the J end by 0 bases, with 7 bases between. Per germline, CDR1 SGHVS and CDR2 FQNEAQ. CDR3 length equals 14 residues. For the CDR3, the DNA is TGTGCCAGCAGCTTAAGCTTCTCTAACTATGGCTACACCTTC. It codes for CASSLSFSNYGYTF.

Only a few counts were recorded for this clonotype. The V gene is TRBV27, the J gene TRBJ1-6; D uncertain. The germline V and J ends were trimmed by 3 bases and 8 bases, with 8 bases remaining between them. The CDR3 is 13 amino acids. Germline V gene data show CDR1 as MNHEY and CDR2 as SMNVEV (reference sequence). In DNA form, the CDR3 reads TGTGCCAGCAGTTTCGGCATTCATTCACCCCTCCACTTT. This gives the protein CASSFGIHSPLHF.

This rearrangement joins TRBV19 to TRBJ2-1; D unclear. V was trimmed by 1 base and J by 7 bases, leaving 11 bases between them. There are 14 residues in the CDR3. The V gene's germline CDR1 is LNHDA and CDR2 SQIVND (reference sequence). The CDR3 sequence: CASSIGAFGNEQFF. In nucleotides, the CDR3 is TGTGCCAGTAGTATAGGAGCCTTTGGGAATGAGCAGTTCTTC.

This chain uses TRBV12-3 or TRBV12-4 with TRBJ2-2, with unresolved D. The CDR3 has 12 amino acids. Trimming cost V 8 bases and J 6 bases, with 10 bases left between them. In DNA, the CDR3 is TGTGCCAGCGGATCTTCCGCCGGGGAGCTGTTTTTT. It encodes CASGSSAGELFF.